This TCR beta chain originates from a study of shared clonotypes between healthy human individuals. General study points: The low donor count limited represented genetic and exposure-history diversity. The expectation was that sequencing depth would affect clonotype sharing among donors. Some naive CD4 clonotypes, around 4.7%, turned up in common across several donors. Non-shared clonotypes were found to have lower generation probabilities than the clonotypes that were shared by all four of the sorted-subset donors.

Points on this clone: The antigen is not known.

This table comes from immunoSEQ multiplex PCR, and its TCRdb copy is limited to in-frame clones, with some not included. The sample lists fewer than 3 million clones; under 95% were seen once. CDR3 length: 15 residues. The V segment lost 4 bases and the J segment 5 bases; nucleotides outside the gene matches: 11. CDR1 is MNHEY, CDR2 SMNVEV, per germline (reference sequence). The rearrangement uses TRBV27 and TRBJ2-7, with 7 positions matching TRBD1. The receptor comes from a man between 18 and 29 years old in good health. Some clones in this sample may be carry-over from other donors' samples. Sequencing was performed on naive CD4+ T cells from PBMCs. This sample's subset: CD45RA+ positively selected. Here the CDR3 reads CASSSYMGQTDEQYF. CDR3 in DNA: TGTGCCAGCAGTTCCTATATGGGACAGACGGACGAGCAGTACTTC.